This TCR beta chain was sequenced in a study of OX40 agonist ivuxolimab in advanced cancers. V dropped 0 bases and J dropped 3 bases, with 17 bases sitting between them. Per the germline V gene, CDR1 is LGHNA and CDR2 is YSLEER. The CDR3 spans 17 residues. Measured with immunoSEQ multiplex PCR; TCRdb has only the in-frame clones, and not every one. Of about 17,000 clones listed, more than 75% were seen once; the top ten hold around 45%. This specimen consisted of CD4+ or CD8+ T cells sorted from blood, obtained in a trial of the OX40 agonist ivuxolimab. V usage is TRBV4-3 and J usage is TRBJ1-2, with D possibly TRBD1 on 6 matching bases. This sequence originates from an adult with an advanced solid tumor such as melanoma, head and neck, liver or kidney cancer. The CDR3 region is CASSQDMAGDPYYGYTF. In nucleotides, the CDR3 is TGCGCCAGCAGCCAAGATATGGCAGGGGACCCCTACTATGGCTACACCTTC.